The source of this T cell receptor beta chain is a study of control samples from healthy donors and cancer patients. Trimming shortened V by 4 bases and J by 4 bases, and 13 bases separated the two germline ends. Germline CDR1 reads SGHRS; CDR2 reads YFSETQ. The CDR3 totals 14 residues. The table came from immunoSEQ multiplex PCR; TCRdb's copy has only in-frame clones and leaves some out. The top ten hold about 11% of the sample, which has more than 110,000 clones, roughly 92% seen once. The receptor's source is a man younger than 45 in good health. The chain couples TRBV5-1 to TRBJ2-3, with a possible D match to TRBD2 (6 bases). Sequenced input: blood. The CDR3 sequence: CASSPSGFSDTQYF. The CDR3 nucleotides are TGCGCCAGCAGCCCCAGCGGGTTTTCAGATACGCAGTATTTT.